Each of the 28 T cell receptor beta chains below was sequenced from the same sample in a study of Graves' ophthalmopathy and Graves' hyperthyroidism. For repertoire sequencing, the TCR beta CDR3 regions were amplified from RNA transcripts. Scientists carried out first-round RT-PCR using HTBI primers and then a second-round multiplex PCR. One entry per CDR3 protein results from TCRdb running MiXCR on the multiplex PCR reads. Seen here are a few hundred thousand distinct CDR3 sequences, 20% to 25% observed once, and the top ten hold around 45%. Material: peripheral blood. Receptors originate from a woman between 45 and 60 years old with Graves' ophthalmopathy.

This clonotype has at least ten counts. The V gene is TRBV20-1, the J gene TRBJ1-1; D not resolved. Trimming shortened V by 4 bases and J by 5 bases, and 14 bases separated the two germline ends. CDR1 is DFQATT and CDR2 is SNEGSKA in the germline V gene (reference sequence). This CDR3 contains 13 residues. CDR3 region: CSANPGSRTEAFF. CDR3 nucleotide sequence: TGCAGTGCTAATCCCGGGAGTCGGACTGAAGCTTTCTTT.

The rearrangement links TRBV7-2 to TRBJ1-2; TRBD1 matches 10 bases. J was trimmed by 7 bases and V by 5 bases; bases with no gene match: 10. This CDR3 is 15 amino acids long. Germline V gene data show CDR1 as SGHTA and CDR2 as FQGNSA. The CDR3 coding sequence is TGTGCCAGCAGCCCCCGACAGGGGGCGAGGGGTGGCTACACCTTC. Translation gives CASSPRQGARGGYTF.

CDR3 bases: TGTGCCAGCAGGGCTAGTTGGAATTCACCCCTCCACTTT. This gives the protein CASRASWNSPLHF. The V gene is TRBV28, the J gene TRBJ1-6; no firm D call. The V gene's germline CDR1 is MDHEN and CDR2 SYDVKM. The CDR3 contains 13 residues. V lost 6 bases, J lost 7 bases, and 10 bases lay in between.

The rearrangement links TRBV10-3 to TRBJ2-2, with no clear D. Germline V gene sequence: CDR1 ENHRY, CDR2 SYGVKD. The CDR3 runs 16 residues. V was clipped by 0 bases and J by 4 bases, with 12 bases between them. The CDR3 DNA reads TGTGCCATCAGTGAGTCGTGGGGAACATCCACCGGGGAGCTGTTTTTT. This gives the protein CAISESWGTSTGELFF.

This clonotype came up many times. V usage is TRBV11-2 and J usage is TRBJ2-7; 8 bases line up with TRBD2. Losses at the gene ends were 5 bases for V and 6 bases for J; bases not matched to a gene: 9. The CDR3 consists of 14 residues. From germline, CDR1 is SGHAT and CDR2 FQNNGV. CDR3 protein: CASSIGTRVGEQYF. CDR3 nucleotides: TGTGCCAGCAGCATCGGGACTAGGGTTGGCGAGCAGTACTTC.

This clonotype was seen repeatedly, ten times or more. CDR3 sequence reads: CASSPTGQLNTGELFF. Written as DNA, the CDR3 is TGTGCCAGCAGTCCAACAGGACAGCTGAACACCGGGGAGCTGTTTTTT. The chain is built from TRBV27 and TRBJ2-2; TRBD1 is a possible D gene (6 bases). CDR1 and CDR2 (germline): MNHEY, SMNVEV (reference sequence). V was pared by 5 bases and J by 1 base, with 14 bases between. The CDR3 sequence is 16 residues long.

The chain joins TRBV20-1 to TRBJ2-7; D is ambiguous. V dropped 3 bases and J dropped 0 bases, with 12 bases sitting between them. CDR3 size: 14 residues. Germline CDR1 reads DFQATT; CDR2 reads SNEGSKA (reference sequence). The CDR3 DNA follows: TGCAGTGCTAGGCCGACCTATAGCTCCTACGAGCAGTACTTC. Amino acids: CSARPTYSSYEQYF.

Many counts were recorded for this clonotype. This chain connects TRBV7-2 to TRBJ1-1, with unresolved D. V lost 6 bases and J 8 bases, leaving 13 bases between the germline ends. The CDR3 is 12 residues long. Germline CDR1 is SGHTA and CDR2 is FQGNSA. The CDR3 sequence: CASRPGPREAFF. DNA for the CDR3: TGTGCCAGCAGGCCCGGGCCTCGGGAAGCTTTCTTT.

V is TRBV7-9 and J is TRBJ2-2, with 8 bases that match TRBD1. With V trimmed by 2 bases and J by 4 bases, 3 bases remained unmatched. The CDR3 is 15 amino acids. Germline V gene data show CDR1 as SEHNR and CDR2 as FQNEAQ (reference sequence). The CDR3 coding sequence is TGTGCCAGCAGCTTATCAGGGGGCGGCACCGGGGAGCTGTTTTTT. Translation gives CASSLSGGGTGELFF.

This clonotype was seen at least ten times. The rearrangement uses TRBV7-9 and TRBJ1-1, with D tentatively TRBD1 (6 bases). The CDR3 spans 15 residues. The germline CDR1 and CDR2 sequences are SEHNR and FQNEAQ (reference sequence). V gave up 1 base and J gave up 4 bases, with 13 bases separating them. The chain's CDR3 is CASSLGGGRATEAFF. For the CDR3, the DNA is TGTGCCAGCAGCTTAGGCGGGGGGCGAGCCACTGAAGCTTTCTTT.

V gene TRBV2 combines with J gene TRBJ1-2; 8 bases fit TRBD1. Germline-derived CDR1 and CDR2 are SNHLY and FYNNEI. The CDR3 is made up of 16 amino acids. With 5 bases clipped from V and 2 bases from J, the junction kept 10 bases outside the gene matches. The CDR3 sequence: CASSQGQGMINYGYTF. Here the CDR3 DNA reads TGTGCCAGCAGTCAAGGACAGGGAATGATCAACTATGGCTACACCTTC.

There are many counts of this clonotype. This chain uses TRBV20-1 with TRBJ1-6, with D uncertain. V lost 1 base and J lost 8, with 18 bases in between. Per the germline V gene, CDR1 is DFQATT and CDR2 is SNEGSKA (reference sequence). This CDR3 contains 16 residues. CDR3: CSARVVGAGWDSPLHF. The CDR3 nucleotides are TGCAGTGCTAGAGTGGTGGGCGCCGGCTGGGATTCACCCCTCCACTTT.

Ten or more counts support this clonotype. The chain links TRBV13 to TRBJ2-1, with 10 bases lining up with TRBD2. Looked up from germline, CDR1 is PRHDT and CDR2 is FYEKMQ (reference sequence). The V and J ends lost 2 bases and 6 bases, in that order; junction bases with no gene match: 4. This CDR3 spans 15 amino acids. CDR3 residues: CASSLKAGGGNEQFF. CDR3 nucleotide sequence: TGTGCCAGCAGCTTAAAAGCGGGAGGGGGCAATGAGCAGTTCTTC.

This clonotype was seen repeatedly, ten times or more. The V gene is TRBV7-3, the J gene TRBJ2-7; D unresolved. With 2 bases removed from V and 7 bases from J, the gap between germline ends came to 12 bases. CDR3 length equals 13 residues. Looked up from germline, CDR1 is SGHTA and CDR2 is FQGTGA. The CDR3 loop is CASSLGTTGEQYF. The CDR3 region has the DNA TGTGCCAGCAGCTTAGGCACGACCGGGGAGCAGTACTTC. The variable domain in full, with the rest retrieved from reference TRBV7-3 and TRBJ2-7, is GAGVSQTPSNKVTEKGKYVELRCDPISGHTALYWYRQSLGQGPEFLIYFQGTGAADDSGLPNDRFFAVRPEGSVSTLKIQRTERGDSAVYLCASSLGTTGEQYFGPGTRLTVT.

This chain joins TRBV6-1 and TRBJ2-7, with 7 bases matching TRBD1. The CDR3 runs to 15 residues. The ends lost 2 bases at V and 4 bases at J; junction bases unmatched: 8. Germline V lookup: CDR1 MNHNS, CDR2 SASEGT. The CDR3 sequence is CASSEYPGQKYEQYF. In nucleotides, the CDR3 is TGTGCCAGCAGTGAATATCCGGGACAGAAATACGAGCAGTACTTC.

This clonotype was seen ten or more times. The chain recombines TRBV28 with TRBJ2-7, with D perhaps TRBD1 or TRBD2 (5 bases each). Trimming left V 8 bases short and J 2 bases short, with 19 bases between. The germline V gene has CDR1 MDHEN and CDR2 SYDVKM. The CDR3 sequence is 15 residues long. The CDR3 protein is CASREGGANAYEQYF. The CDR3 DNA sequence: TGTGCCAGCCGAGAGGGTGGGGCTAACGCCTACGAGCAGTACTTC.

This clonotype came up many times. This sequence joins TRBV19 and TRBJ2-7; D call uncertain. The CDR3 totals 14 residues. Germline CDR1 LNHDA, CDR2 SQIVND (reference sequence). Trimming pared 9 bases from V and 3 bases from J, leaving 18 bases between. The CDR3, as DNA: TGTGCCAGCCTGACCTCCGGGCCATACTACGAGCAGTACTTC. Its protein is CASLTSGPYYEQYF.

The J gene is TRBJ1-5, the V gene TRBV19; D not resolved. Looked up from germline, CDR1 is LNHDA and CDR2 is SQIVND (reference sequence). Trimming took off 5 bases at V and 2 bases at J, with 13 bases between the two ends. The CDR3 length is 15 residues. In nucleotides, the CDR3 is TGTGCCAGTAGTGGGAGGGCGGCTGGCAATCAGCCCCAGCATTTT. Residues: CASSGRAAGNQPQHF.

This clonotype has ten or more counts. The chain employs TRBV19 and TRBJ2-2; D possibly uses TRBD1 or TRBD2 (5 bases each). Germline V gene data show CDR1 as LNHDA and CDR2 as SQIVND (reference sequence). V was shortened by 5 bases and J by 4 bases, with 14 bases between the two germline ends. CDR3 length equals 15 residues. The CDR3 coding sequence is TGTGCCAGTAGTTGGGTGGGGGACCTCACCGGGGAGCTGTTTTTT. It encodes CASSWVGDLTGELFF.

This clonotype came up a few times. The rearrangement uses TRBV18 and TRBJ1-5; the D is unclear. Germline loops: CDR1 KGHSH, CDR2 LQKENI. CDR3 length: 13 amino acids. Trimming cost V 3 bases and J 6 bases, with 9 bases left between them. The CDR3 DNA sequence: TGTGCCAGCTCACCCGGGGAGGGTCAGCCCCAGCATTTT. Translating it yields CASSPGEGQPQHF.

The chain carries TRBV12-3 or TRBV12-4 and TRBJ1-1; D is uncertain. V was clipped by 8 bases and J by 5 bases, with 21 bases between them. This CDR3 region has 15 residues. The chain's CDR3 is CASGEGGGWGTEAFF. DNA of the CDR3: TGTGCCAGCGGCGAAGGTGGCGGTTGGGGAACTGAAGCTTTCTTT.

At least ten counts were recorded for this clonotype. The chain couples TRBV25-1 to TRBJ2-5; the match to TRBD2 covers 10 bases. Germline-derived CDR1 and CDR2 are MGHDK and SYGVNS. Trimming at V came to 4 bases and at J to 4 bases, leaving 6 bases not matched to a gene. The CDR3 has 15 residues. The CDR3 DNA sequence: TGTGCCAGCAGTGGAGGACTAGCGGTAGGAGAGACCCAGTACTTC. Its protein is CASSGGLAVGETQYF.

The chain is built from TRBV12-3 or TRBV12-4 and TRBJ1-5; tentative D call: TRBD1 (5 bases). The CDR3 totals 16 residues. V shed 6 bases and J shed 3 bases, with 18 bases lying between them. The CDR3 is CASRRGPITTNQPQHF. The CDR3 DNA sequence: TGTGCCAGCAGGAGGGGACCCATCACCACCAATCAGCCCCAGCATTTT.

V and J are TRBV12-3 or TRBV12-4 and TRBJ2-7, with unresolved D. This CDR3 spans 14 amino acids. Trimming left V 3 bases short and J 0 bases short, with 9 bases between. Written as DNA, the CDR3 is TGTGCCAGCAGTTTGATGGAGAACTCCTACGAGCAGTACTTC. This gives the protein CASSLMENSYEQYF.

For this clonotype: This may be a read error, as it is one base from a much larger clone. This likely comes from a read error, as the CDR3 has no conserved phenylalanine or tryptophan at its end. The chain carries TRBV30 and TRBJ2-2; D might be TRBD2 (6 bases). Germline CDR1 reads GTSNPN; CDR2 reads SVGIG (reference sequence). This CDR3 is 13 amino acids long. V gave up 4 bases and J gave up 9 bases, with 15 bases separating them. This CDR3 reads CAWIPLGGRELFL. The CDR3 coding sequence is TGTGCCTGGATTCCCCTCGGGGGTAGGGAGCTGTTTCTT.

The sample holds many counts of this clonotype. The chain links TRBV18 to TRBJ2-7; D remains ambiguous. The CDR3 is 13 amino acids. Germline V gene lookup returns CDR1 KGHSH and CDR2 LQKENI. The V end was cut by 3 bases, the J end by 6 bases, with 12 bases between. This CDR3 reads CASSPPARTEQYF. The CDR3 DNA reads TGTGCCAGCTCACCCCCCGCTAGGACCGAGCAGTACTTC. The entire variable domain, with the rest obtained from reference TRBV18 and TRBJ2-7, is as follows: NAGVMQNPRHLVRRRGQEARLRCSPMKGHSHVYWYRQLPEEGLKFMVYLQKENIIDESGMPKERFSAEFPKEGPSILRIQQVVRGDSAAYFCASSPPARTEQYFGPGTRLTVT.

Remarks on this clonotype: A much larger clone is a single base away; this may be a read error. The V call is TRBV20-1, the J call TRBJ2-1; 14 bases are a match to TRBD2. The germline V gene has CDR1 DFQATT and CDR2 SNEGSKA (reference sequence). The CDR3 covers 19 residues. The CDR3 protein is CSARDSTSGRGASHNEQFF. CDR3 DNA: TGCAGTGCTAGAGATTCGACTAGCGGGAGGGGGGCCTCCCACAATGAGCAGTTCTTC.

The V and J genes are TRBV6-1 and TRBJ2-7; D gene uncertain. The V end was cut by 4 bases, the J end by 0 bases, with 10 bases between. The V gene's germline CDR1 is MNHNS and CDR2 SASEGT. CDR3 size: 14 residues. This chain's CDR3 is CASSGVLDSYEQYF. The DNA of the CDR3 is TGTGCCAGCAGTGGGGTATTAGACTCCTACGAGCAGTACTTC.